Each of the 18 T cell receptor beta chains below was sequenced from the same sample in a study of blood T cell repertoires in COVID-19. The data were produced by immunoSEQ multiplex PCR, yet TCRdb's version contains in-frame clones alone and is incomplete. The table records more than 70,000 clones, roughly 80% of them present only once. Sample: peripheral blood. The receptor set was obtained from a woman in her 70s with acute or convalescent COVID-19.

This clone was found a few times. The V call is TRBV11-1, the J call TRBJ1-6; D ambiguous. The CDR3 runs to 15 residues. V was pared by 2 bases and J by 6 bases, with 11 bases between. Germline lookup yields CDR1 SGHAT and CDR2 FQDESV (reference sequence). The DNA of the CDR3 is TGTGCCAGCAGCTTAAATTCAGGTTTTAATTCACCCCTCCACTTT. This sequence encodes CASSLNSGFNSPLHF.

This sequence joins TRBV25-1 and TRBJ2-3, with D possibly being TRBD2 (6 bases). V shed 4 bases and J shed 4 bases, with 9 bases lying between them. Germline CDR1 MGHDK, CDR2 SYGVNS. The CDR3 is made up of 13 amino acids. Written as DNA, the CDR3 is TGTGCCAGCAGTGTTGCGGGACCAGATACGCAGTATTTT. It is translated as CASSVAGPDTQYF.

This clone was seen a few times. The chain uses TRBV20-1 and TRBJ1-1, with TRBD1 identical over 8 bases. The CDR3 has 11 amino acids. The germline CDR1 and CDR2 sequences are DFQATT and SNEGSKA (reference sequence). Trimming cost V 6 bases and J 5 bases; bases outside gene matches: 2. The CDR3 spells CSAYRGTEAFF. As DNA, the CDR3 is TGCAGTGCGTACAGGGGGACTGAAGCTTTCTTT.

This chain connects TRBV5-6 to TRBJ1-2; 8 nucleotides agree with TRBD1. The germline CDR1 and CDR2 sequences are SGHDT and YYEEEE. There are 13 residues in the CDR3. The V segment lost 4 bases and the J segment 5 bases; nucleotides outside the gene matches: 4. The DNA of the CDR3 is TGTGCCAGCAGCGTACAGGGGGTATATGGCTACACCTTC. This sequence encodes CASSVQGVYGYTF.

This chain connects TRBV4-1 to TRBJ2-5; D is undetermined. Germline loops: CDR1 MGHRA, CDR2 YSYEKL. V was shortened by 0 bases and J by 1 base, with 6 bases between the two germline ends. The CDR3 totals 14 residues. This chain's CDR3 is CASSQEAVQETQYF. The CDR3 DNA reads as TGCGCCAGCAGCCAAGAGGCAGTCCAAGAGACCCAGTACTTC.

The chain recombines TRBV5-1 with TRBJ1-1; D ambiguous. Germline V gene data show CDR1 as SGHRS and CDR2 as YFSETQ. Trimming took off 3 bases at V and 2 bases at J, with 11 bases between the two ends. The CDR3 sequence is 14 residues long. CDR3 sequence: CASSYTQYNTEAFF. CDR3 DNA: TGCGCCAGCAGCTACACACAGTATAACACTGAAGCTTTCTTT.

The chain is built from TRBV2 and TRBJ1-2; TRBD1 matches at 7 bases. The junction had 9 bases not matched to a gene; V was cut back by 5 bases and J by 6 bases. The CDR3 sequence is 14 residues long. Germline CDR1 is SNHLY and CDR2 is FYNNEI. CDR3 residues: CASSRQGRDHGYTF. CDR3 DNA: TGTGCCAGCAGTCGACAGGGTCGGGACCATGGCTACACCTTC. The variable domain in full, completed from reference TRBV2 and TRBJ1-2, reads EPEVTQTPSHQVTQMGQEVILRCVPISNHLYFYWYRQILGQKVEFLVSFYNNEISEKSEIFDDQFSVERPDGSNFTLKIRSTKLEDSAMYFCASSRQGRDHGYTFGSGTRLTVV.

This clone was observed a handful of times. The chain couples TRBV7-2 to TRBJ1-6; D not certain. There are 14 residues in the CDR3. Trimming left V 2 bases short and J 9 bases short, with 11 bases between. Germline V gene sequence: CDR1 SGHTA, CDR2 FQGNSA. The CDR3 nucleotides read TGTGCCAGCAGCTTAAGCGCCCGGTTTTCACCCCTCCACTTT. Its translation is CASSLSARFSPLHF.

The genes are TRBV5-4 and TRBJ2-5, with 13 bases fitting TRBD2. The CDR3 covers 16 residues. Germline V gene data show CDR1 as SGHNT and CDR2 as YYREEE (reference sequence). V lost 4 bases to trimming and J lost 5 bases; unmatched junction nucleotides: 8. CDR3 residues: CASSPGLAGVRETQYF. The CDR3, as DNA: TGTGCCAGCAGCCCCGGACTAGCGGGGGTCCGGGAGACCCAGTACTTC.

The V gene is TRBV5-1, the J gene TRBJ1-2; D is possibly TRBD1 (6 bases). The V gene's germline CDR1 is SGHRS and CDR2 YFSETQ. The CDR3 covers 16 residues. The V gene lost 0 bases and the J gene lost 5 bases, with 17 bases spanning the gap. CDR3 residues: CASSLGQGRVRYGYTF. Written as DNA, the CDR3 is TGCGCCAGCAGCTTGGGGCAGGGGCGGGTTCGGTATGGCTACACCTTC. The whole variable domain, remainder taken from reference TRBV5-1 and TRBJ1-2, is KAGVTQTPRYLIKTRGQQVTLSCSPISGHRSVSWYQQTPGQGLQFLFEYFSETQRNKGNFPGRFSGRQFSNSRSEMNVSTLELGDSALYLCASSLGQGRVRYGYTFGSGTRLTVV.

The rearrangement links TRBV11-2 to TRBJ1-4, with 7 positions matching TRBD1. CDR1 is SGHAT, CDR2 FQNNGV, per germline. After removal of 5 bases from V and 8 bases from J, the junction contained 14 bases not matched to a gene. The CDR3 totals 16 residues. The CDR3 DNA reads TGTGCCAGCAGCATATACAGGACAGGAGAAAGGGAAAAACTGTTTTTT. Translation: CASSIYRTGEREKLFF.

V usage is TRBV5-5 and J usage is TRBJ1-2; the D is unclear. The germline V gene encodes CDR1 SGHKS and CDR2 YYEKEE (reference sequence). The CDR3 is 12 residues long. The V and J ends lost 4 bases and 4 bases respectively, with 8 bases between them. The CDR3 bases are TGTGCCAGCAGCCCATTGTCCTATGGCTACACCTTC. This translates into CASSPLSYGYTF.

The J gene is TRBJ1-2, the V gene TRBV28; 7 bases align to TRBD1. J gave up 2 bases and V 6 bases, and 9 bases lay outside the gene matches. The CDR3 totals 15 residues. Germline V gene lookup returns CDR1 MDHEN and CDR2 SYDVKM. The CDR3 sequence: CASRATGPANYGYTF. The CDR3 nucleotides are TGTGCCAGCAGAGCGACAGGGCCCGCAAACTATGGCTACACCTTC.

The V call is TRBV6-6, the J call TRBJ2-2; 8 nucleotides line up with TRBD1. The ends lost 0 bases at V and 5 bases at J; junction bases unmatched: 5. The CDR3 loop spans 16 amino acids. CDR1 is MNHNY and CDR2 is SVGAGI in the germline V gene (reference sequence). Here the CDR3 reads CASSYSGTGGTGELFF. CDR3 DNA sequence: TGTGCCAGCAGTTACTCCGGGACAGGAGGGACCGGGGAGCTGTTTTTT.

The rearrangement joins TRBV12-3 or TRBV12-4 to TRBJ1-2, with D maybe TRBD1 (6 bases). This CDR3 has 13 amino acids. The V end was cut by 6 bases, the J end by 7 bases, with 15 bases between. The CDR3 loop reads CASSLQGLFGYTF. CDR3 bases: TGTGCCAGCAGCCTACAGGGTTTGTTTGGCTACACCTTC.

The chain uses TRBV18 and TRBJ1-5, with TRBD1 matching 10 bases. Losses at the gene ends were 3 bases for V and 5 bases for J; bases not matched to a gene: 1. The CDR3 is 14 residues long. Germline loops: CDR1 KGHSH, CDR2 LQKENI. CDR3 nucleotides: TGTGCCAGCTCACCGACAGGGGGCGATCAGCCCCAGCATTTT. It is translated as CASSPTGGDQPQHF.

The CDR3 DNA follows: TGTGCCAGCAGCTTAGTAGGGACAAACACAGATACGCAGTATTTT. It yields the protein CASSLVGTNTDTQYF. The chain is built from TRBV11-2 and TRBJ2-3; tentatively, D is TRBD1 (6 bases). CDR1 is SGHAT and CDR2 is FQNNGV in the germline V gene. V was clipped by 1 base and J by 2 bases, with 10 bases between them. The CDR3 runs to 15 residues.

The V and J genes are TRBV7-3 and TRBJ2-1; D possibly corresponds to TRBD1 (6 bases). V was shortened by 2 bases and J by 7 bases, with 15 bases between the two germline ends. Germline assignment: CDR1 SGHTA and CDR2 FQGTGA. The CDR3 runs to 15 residues. The CDR3: CASSLEDRKQNEQFF. In DNA form, the CDR3 reads TGTGCCAGCAGCTTAGAGGACAGAAAACAAAATGAGCAGTTCTTC.